What follows describes a single T cell receptor beta chain. Its antigen remains unknown. Using immunoSEQ multiplex PCR, the repertoire was profiled, and TCRdb retains in-frame clones only, with some absent. Of about 160,000 clones in the sample, around 90% were seen once. The data are from a study of T cell responses to AZD1222 COVID-19 vaccine. The V and J ends lost 3 bases and 9 bases, in that order; junction bases with no gene match: 13. Germline CDR1 reads MGHRA; CDR2 reads YSYEKL. This CDR3 contains 15 residues. The study, taken as a whole, reports: Most donors were white British and more were female, and clonal diversity was possibly underestimated. At 160-218 and 743-854, vaccine-associated CD4 TCRs were dominant, and they spanned spike.

This chain connects TRBV4-1 to TRBJ1-2; TRBD1 matches at 7 bases. The sequencing here drew on peripheral blood, taken 28 days after the second AZD1222 dose. This TCR derives from an adult who received the AZD1222 COVID-19 vaccine. CDR3 in DNA: TGCGCCAGCAGCCACCTAGCCTCGCAGGGGGGGAGCTACACCTTC. Its translation: CASSHLASQGGSYTF.